This TCR beta chain derives from a study of shared clonotypes between healthy human individuals. On the study more broadly: Three CD4 naive, three CD4 memory, two CD8 naive and one CD8 memory plate were used per donor. Study-wide results and caveats: Naive CD4 clonotype sharing across several donors was approximately 5%.

All of the donors resided in Nashville, Tennessee, and each was a Caucasian adult. Profiled with immunoSEQ multiplex PCR; TCRdb holds only in-frame clones, not every one. This table holds 2 million to 3 million clones, approximately 92% found once. The sample holds one count of this clone. Its specificity is unknown. Germline CDR1 MDHEN, CDR2 SYDVKM. This CDR3 contains 13 residues. V was clipped by 9 bases and J by 3 bases, with 11 bases between them. Sample: naive CD4+ T cells sorted from blood. The subset: CD45RA+ positively selected. The source is a man aged 18 to 30 in good health. The V call is TRBV28, the J call TRBJ1-4; unclear D gene. The CDR3 DNA follows: TGTGCCAGTAATGGTGGGGCTAATGAAAAACTGTTTTTT. The encoded protein is CASNGGANEKLFF. Supplemented by reference TRBV28 and TRBJ1-4, the full variable domain reads DVKVTQSSRYLVKRTGEKVFLECVQDMDHENMFWYRQDPGLGLRLIYFSYDVKMKEKGDIPEGYSVSREKKERFSLILESASTNQTSMYLCASNGGANEKLFFGSGTQLSVL.